The 30 T cell receptor beta chains below come from one sample, sequenced in a study of neoadjuvant anti-PD-1 for oral cavity cancer. The time point: after neoadjuvant nivolumab, at surgical resection. TCRdb's table, derived via immunoSEQ multiplex PCR, lists solely in-frame clones and lacks some. The profile shows 20,000 to 30,000 clones, around a quarter of them singletons. Material: tumor tissue, obtained after nivolumab (anti-PD-1) treatment. These TCRs come from a person between 40 and 85 years old with oral cavity squamous cell carcinoma.

This clone was observed a few times. This chain uses TRBV2 with TRBJ1-2; 7 positions agree with TRBD1. V lost 6 bases to trimming and J lost 8 bases; unmatched junction nucleotides: 6. Germline-derived CDR1 and CDR2 are SNHLY and FYNNEI. The CDR3 extends over 12 amino acids. CDR3 loop: CASSDRASGYTF. The CDR3 nucleotides are TGTGCCAGCAGCGACAGGGCCTCGGGCTACACCTTC.

In its sample, this clone was seen many times. This rearrangement joins TRBV4-1 to TRBJ2-7; the match to TRBD1 covers 7 bases. V gave up 0 bases and J gave up 2 bases; unmatched junction bases: 4. From germline, CDR1 is MGHRA and CDR2 YSYEKL. This CDR3 comprises 15 residues. The CDR3 region is CASSQDLGTAYEQYF. DNA for the CDR3: TGCGCCAGCAGCCAAGATCTAGGGACAGCCTACGAGCAGTACTTC.

The chain has TRBV19 and TRBJ2-2; 12 nucleotides line up with TRBD2. With V trimmed by 1 base and J by 6 bases, 6 bases remained unmatched. Germline V gene data show CDR1 as LNHDA and CDR2 as SQIVND (reference sequence). CDR3 size: 17 residues. This chain's CDR3 is CASSIALAGGPPGELFF. For the CDR3, the DNA is TGTGCCAGTAGTATAGCTCTAGCGGGGGGGCCTCCCGGGGAGCTGTTTTTT.

As DNA, the CDR3 is TGCAGTGCTAGTTCAGGGACACCATTTTACTTC. This translates into CSASSGTPFYF. J is TRBJ2-7 and V is TRBV20-1; maybe TRBD1 (6 bases). V lost 3 bases and J lost 13, with 16 bases in between. The CDR3 length is 11 residues. Germline values: CDR1 DFQATT, CDR2 SNEGSKA (reference sequence).

V and J are TRBV7-2 and TRBJ2-6, with 7 bases matching TRBD2. Germline trimming cut 1 base from V and 0 bases from J; bases unmatched to any gene: 6. The CDR3 sequence is 18 residues long. In germline, CDR1 is SGHTA, CDR2 FQGNSA. The DNA for the CDR3 is TGTGCCAGCAGCTTAGTGCGGGGGACCACCTCTGGGGCCAACGTCCTGACTTTC. Translating gives CASSLVRGTTSGANVLTF. Complete variable domain (other parts from reference TRBV7-2 and TRBJ2-6): GAGVSQSPSNKVTEKGKDVELRCDPISGHTALYWYRQSLGQGLEFLIYFQGNSAPDKSGLPSDRFSAERTGGSVSTLTIQRTQQEDSAVYLCASSLVRGTTSGANVLTFGAGSRLTVL.

This clone has a single count. The chain carries TRBV9 and TRBJ2-2; 9 bases fit TRBD2. The length of the CDR3 is 17 residues. Germline assignment: CDR1 SGDLS and CDR2 YYNGEE. The V gene end was trimmed by 4 bases and the J gene end by 4 bases; junction bases not matched to a gene: 11. The CDR3 here is CASSPRLADKPTGELFF. The CDR3 nucleotides are TGTGCCAGCAGCCCACGACTAGCGGATAAACCCACCGGGGAGCTGTTTTTT.

This clone turned up a few times. The rearrangement links TRBV4-1 to TRBJ1-3; TRBD1 is a possible D gene (5 bases). Trimming took 0 bases from V and 4 from J, leaving 19 bases between them. Germline CDR1 and CDR2: MGHRA and YSYEKL. The CDR3 length is 18 residues. The CDR3 nucleotides read TGCGCCAGCAGCCAAGATCTAGACAGCAGGCACGCGGGAAACACCATATATTTT. This codes for CASSQDLDSRHAGNTIYF.

This clone appeared a few times. The chain has TRBV7-2 and TRBJ2-1; perhaps D is TRBD1 or TRBD2 (5 bases each). Per the germline V gene, CDR1 is SGHTA and CDR2 is FQGNSA. Trimming left V 5 bases short and J 0 bases short, with 11 bases between. The CDR3 is made up of 15 amino acids. CDR3 in amino acids: CASSPGPHSYNEQFF. The CDR3, as DNA: TGTGCCAGCAGCCCGGGACCGCACTCCTACAATGAGCAGTTCTTC.

The rearrangement links TRBV7-3 to TRBJ2-1; D remains ambiguous. In germline, CDR1 is SGHTA, CDR2 FQGTGA. V lost 4 bases and J 1 base, leaving 11 bases between the germline ends. The CDR3 length is 15 residues. The CDR3 sequence is CASSSPFESYNEQFF. The CDR3 DNA is TGTGCCAGCAGCTCCCCATTCGAGTCCTACAATGAGCAGTTCTTC.

The chain employs TRBV6-1 and TRBJ1-5, with no clear D. The CDR3 has 15 amino acids. Germline CDR1 MNHNS, CDR2 SASEGT. Trimming cost V 0 bases and J 7 bases, with 13 bases left between them. The CDR3 loop is CASSEADGHGQPQHF. The CDR3 nucleotides read TGTGCCAGCAGTGAAGCGGATGGCCACGGGCAGCCCCAGCATTTT.

The chain couples TRBV5-4 to TRBJ2-1, with D possibly matching TRBD2 (5 bases). There are 14 residues in the CDR3. The germline V gene has CDR1 SGHNT and CDR2 YYREEE (reference sequence). Deletions cut 0 bases from V and 5 bases from J, with 9 bases between. In DNA, the CDR3 is TGTGCCAGCAGCTTGGTCGCGCGGGACAATGAGCAGTTCTTC. Protein sequence: CASSLVARDNEQFF.

In its sample, this clone was seen many times. The chain joins TRBV28 to TRBJ2-6; no firm D call. The CDR3 spans 15 residues. Germline V CDR1 and CDR2: MDHEN, SYDVKM. V was pared by 6 bases and J by 2 bases, with 11 bases between. The chain's CDR3 is CASSQLITGANVLTF. The CDR3 bases are TGTGCCAGCAGCCAACTGATTACTGGGGCCAACGTCCTGACTTTC.

This clone turned up a few times. The genes are TRBV25-1 and TRBJ2-7; 8 nucleotides match TRBD2. The CDR3 contains 15 residues. Germline CDR1 reads MGHDK; CDR2 reads SYGVNS. J was trimmed by 4 bases and V by 3 bases; bases with no gene match: 8. CDR3 in DNA: TGTGCCAGCAGTGAGGTTACGGGAGGGCCGTACGAGCAGTACTTC. Protein product: CASSEVTGGPYEQYF.

The J gene is TRBJ1-1, the V gene TRBV4-1; 8 bases match TRBD1. Germline CDR1 reads MGHRA; CDR2 reads YSYEKL. V gave up 4 bases and J gave up 0 bases; unmatched junction bases: 10. The CDR3 totals 17 residues. The CDR3 here is CASSPGRGQRLNTEAFF. In DNA, the CDR3 is TGCGCCAGCAGCCCGGGCAGGGGGCAAAGGTTGAACACTGAAGCTTTCTTT.

This chain's CDR3 is CASGSGFGNTIYF. CDR3 bases: TGTGCCAGCGGATCAGGGTTTGGAAACACCATATATTTT. The chain uses TRBV9 and TRBJ1-3, with D possibly TRBD1 on 5 matching bases. The CDR3 consists of 13 residues. The V and J ends lost 7 bases and 3 bases respectively, with 11 bases between them. Germline CDR1 SGDLS, CDR2 YYNGEE.

This clone was counted between two and nine times. The chain couples TRBV6-5 to TRBJ2-7; 7 nucleotides align to TRBD2. Trimming took 10 bases from V and 2 from J; bases not matched to a gene: 8. The germline CDR1 and CDR2 sequences are MNHEY and SVGAGI. The CDR3 sequence is 13 residues long. CDR3 in amino acids: CATTNSGTYEQYF. The CDR3 DNA reads TGTGCCACCACGAACAGCGGGACCTACGAGCAGTACTTC.

Ten or more counts support this clone. The rearrangement uses TRBV11-2 and TRBJ1-3; D perhaps matches TRBD1 (5 bases). Germline V gene data show CDR1 as SGHAT and CDR2 as FQNNGV. CDR3 length: 16 amino acids. V was trimmed by 5 bases and J by 4 bases, leaving 18 bases between them. The CDR3 nucleotides are TGTGCCAGCAGCCCATTGGGGGGGGACGACGGAAACACCATATATTTT. As protein: CASSPLGGDDGNTIYF.

The chain employs TRBV5-1 and TRBJ1-2; no reliable D call. In germline, CDR1 is SGHRS, CDR2 YFSETQ. V was trimmed by 5 bases and J by 2 bases, leaving 16 bases between them. The CDR3 loop spans 15 amino acids. In nucleotides, the CDR3 is TGCGCCAGCAGAAGATTGGCCGCAGAGAACTATGGCTACACCTTC. Translation gives CASRRLAAENYGYTF.

This clone was seen more than once but under ten times. The J gene is TRBJ1-1, the V gene TRBV5-8, with 7 bases lining up with TRBD1. The length of the CDR3 is 14 residues. V dropped 4 bases and J dropped 4; count of bases not matched to a gene: 7. The germline CDR1 and CDR2 sequences are SGHTS and YDEGEE. The CDR3 reads CASSLRQGVTEAFF. In nucleotides, the CDR3 is TGTGCCAGCAGCCTTCGACAGGGAGTCACTGAAGCTTTCTTT.

For this clone: One end of the junction fails to match germline, which may point to a read error. The chain is built from TRBV19 and TRBJ1-2; D gene ambiguous. CDR3 size: 14 residues. The germline CDR1 and CDR2 sequences are LNHDA and SQIVND (reference sequence). The CDR3 nucleotides are TGTGCCAGCAGTATTAAGGGCAGCTACTATGGCTACACCTTC. Translated, it gives CASSIKGSYYGYTF.

The chain combines TRBV6-1 with TRBJ1-1; the match to TRBD1 covers 8 bases. CDR1 is MNHNS and CDR2 is SASEGT in the germline V gene. The trim removed 8 bases at V and 0 bases at J, leaving 5 bases unmatched. This CDR3 has 14 amino acids. The CDR3 region has the DNA TGTGCCAGCCTGAAGGACAGGGTGAACACTGAAGCTTTCTTT. It yields the protein CASLKDRVNTEAFF.

The chain is built from TRBV30 and TRBJ2-5; D ambiguous. CDR3 size: 14 residues. CDR1 and CDR2 (germline): GTSNPN, SVGIG (reference sequence). The V end lost 0 bases, the J end lost 1 base, and 9 bases lay between the germline ends. CDR3 in DNA: TGTGCCTGGAGTGTGGGCCGGTCCCAAGAGACCCAGTACTTC. It translates to CAWSVGRSQETQYF.

V gene TRBV29-1 combines with J gene TRBJ1-2, with 9 bases that match TRBD1. There are 14 residues in the CDR3. Germline V gene lookup returns CDR1 SQVTM and CDR2 ANQGSEA. V lost 3 bases to trimming and J lost 4 bases; unmatched junction nucleotides: 6. CDR3 in DNA: TGCAGCGTTGATAGGACAGGGGAAGTCTATGGCTACACCTTC. Protein sequence: CSVDRTGEVYGYTF. The full variable domain, with the rest looked up from reference TRBV29-1 and TRBJ1-2, is SAVISQKPSRDICQRGTSLTIQCQVDSQVTMMFWYRQQPGQSLTLIATANQGSEATYESGFVIDKFPISRPNLTFSTLTVSNMSPEDSSIYLCSVDRTGEVYGYTFGSGTRLTVV.

This clone has only a few counts. This chain connects TRBV11-2 to TRBJ1-1, with a possible D match to TRBD1 (6 bases). Trimming removed 1 base from V and 2 bases from J, with 11 bases in between. In germline, CDR1 is SGHAT, CDR2 FQNNGV. The CDR3 consists of 15 residues. CDR3 in DNA: TGTGCCAGCAGCTTAGTGTACAGGGCAAACACTGAAGCTTTCTTT. Translation gives CASSLVYRANTEAFF.

In this sample, this clone turned up a few times. The rearrangement joins TRBV10-3 to TRBJ2-1; D possibly matches TRBD1 or TRBD2 (6 bases each). CDR1 ENHRY and CDR2 SYGVKD come from the germline V gene. This CDR3 has 15 amino acids. Deletions cut 2 bases from V and 0 bases from J, with 8 bases between. CDR3 DNA: TGTGCCATCAGTGAGGAGGGGGGCTCCTACAATGAGCAGTTCTTC. This codes for CAISEEGGSYNEQFF.

V usage is TRBV19 and J usage is TRBJ2-5, with D hard to call. Deletions cut 3 bases from V and 5 bases from J, with 10 bases between. This CDR3 spans 13 amino acids. CDR1 is LNHDA, CDR2 SQIVND, per germline (reference sequence). The CDR3 is CASSIEGLETQYF. The CDR3, as DNA: TGTGCCAGTAGTATCGAAGGGTTGGAGACCCAGTACTTC.

This clone was counted only a few times. J is TRBJ2-1 and V is TRBV21-1; the table's D call, TRBD2, was not checked against the DNA. TRBV21-1 is recorded as a pseudogene. CDR3 length: 16 amino acids. CDR3 in DNA: TGTGCCAGCAGCAAAGGAGGGCGGGGGGACCACAATGAGCAGTTCTTC. Protein: CASSKGGRGDHNEQFF.

The chain uses TRBV28 and TRBJ2-7; a weak D match, TRBD1 (6 bases). Trimming took 10 bases from V and 3 from J, leaving 22 bases between them. Germline assignment: CDR1 MDHEN and CDR2 SYDVKM. The CDR3 extends over 15 amino acids. CDR3 in amino acids: CAILDRGKSIYEQYF. In DNA, the CDR3 is TGTGCCATCCTCGATAGGGGGAAAAGTATCTACGAGCAGTACTTC.

V and J are TRBV9 and TRBJ1-4; TRBD1 might be the D (5 bases). Germline values: CDR1 SGDLS, CDR2 YYNGEE. Trimming took off 2 bases at V and 5 bases at J, with 13 bases between the two ends. This CDR3 has 15 residues. CDR3 sequence: CASSVLGQANEKLFF. CDR3 DNA: TGTGCCAGCAGCGTCTTGGGGCAGGCGAATGAAAAACTGTTTTTT.

V is TRBV6-5 and J is TRBJ2-7, with 8 bases aligning to TRBD2. The CDR3 loop spans 14 amino acids. J was trimmed by 6 bases and V by 6 bases; bases with no gene match: 10. In germline, CDR1 is MNHEY, CDR2 SVGAGI. The CDR3 spells CASSPQILAAEQYF. CDR3 DNA sequence: TGTGCCAGCAGCCCACAGATACTAGCGGCCGAGCAGTACTTC.